The 14 T cell receptor beta chains below come from one sample, sequenced in a study of blood T cell repertoires in COVID-19. Measured with immunoSEQ multiplex PCR; TCRdb has only the in-frame clones, and not every one. The table has some 240,000 clones, roughly 76% seen once. The sample comprised peripheral blood. The receptors here all came from a woman older than 75 with COVID-19, enrolled during active disease.

The chain has TRBV7-2 and TRBJ2-3; 7 bases are a match to TRBD2. With 2 bases clipped from V and 4 bases from J, the junction kept 12 bases outside the gene matches. This CDR3 comprises 17 residues. Germline lookup yields CDR1 SGHTA and CDR2 FQGNSA. The CDR3 reads CASSLTLGGKAADTQYF. The CDR3 DNA sequence: TGTGCCAGCAGCTTAACCCTCGGGGGGAAGGCGGCAGATACGCAGTATTTT. Together with reference TRBV7-2 and TRBJ2-3, the CDR3 gives the full variable domain: GAGVSQSPSNKVTEKGKDVELRCDPISGHTALYWYRQSLGQGLEFLIYFQGNSAPDKSGLPSDRFSAERTGGSVSTLTIQRTQQEDSAVYLCASSLTLGGKAADTQYFGPGTRLTVL.

The V call is TRBV14, the J call TRBJ1-2; 12 bases agree with TRBD1. Germline values: CDR1 SGHDN, CDR2 FVKESK. This CDR3 comprises 15 residues. V was clipped by 4 bases and J by 6 bases; unmatched bases: 6. In DNA form, the CDR3 reads TGTGCCAGCAGCCGGGACAGGGGGCTTCGAGATGGCTACACCTTC. It translates to CASSRDRGLRDGYTF.

The chain is built from TRBV18 and TRBJ1-5; no firm D call. From germline, CDR1 is KGHSH and CDR2 LQKENI. Between the trimmed V and J ends, which lost 1 base and 5 bases, there was a span of 12 bases. This CDR3 spans 15 amino acids. The CDR3 region has the DNA TGTGCCAGCTCACCACGTCAGAGGATGGATCAGCCCCAGCATTTT. Protein product: CASSPRQRMDQPQHF.

The rearrangement joins TRBV5-1 to TRBJ2-1, with 13 bases matching TRBD2. Germline assignment: CDR1 SGHRS and CDR2 YFSETQ. CDR3 length: 16 residues. V dropped 3 bases and J dropped 6; count of bases not matched to a gene: 6. The CDR3 nucleotides are TGCGCCAGCAGCTGGCAGACTAGCGGGAGGAGCAATGAGCAGTTCTTC. This gives the protein CASSWQTSGRSNEQFF.

This clone was picked up a small number of times. This chain uses TRBV5-4 with TRBJ2-2; D possibly corresponds to TRBD1 (5 bases). The V gene lost 5 bases and the J gene lost 6 bases, with 14 bases spanning the gap. Germline-derived CDR1 and CDR2 are SGHNT and YYREEE (reference sequence). The CDR3 covers 14 residues. In DNA form, the CDR3 reads TGTGCCAGCAGTGCGACAGTCAACGCCGGGGAGCTGTTTTTT. This codes for CASSATVNAGELFF.

For this clone: The sample contains more than one DNA sequence encoding this CDR3. The V call is TRBV6-5, the J call TRBJ1-4, with D unresolved. The germline CDR1 and CDR2 sequences are MNHEY and SVGAGI. This CDR3 is built from 11 residues. Trimming left V 6 bases short and J 4 bases short, with 3 bases between. CDR3 in amino acids: CASRLNEKLFF. The CDR3 nucleotides are TGTGCCAGCAGACTTAATGAAAAACTGTTTTTT.

Here the CDR3 DNA reads TGTGCCAGTAGTCTTAACAATGAGCAGTTCTTC. It encodes CASSLNNEQFF. The gene calls are TRBV19 and TRBJ2-1; no reliable D call. With 5 bases removed from V and 5 bases from J, the gap between germline ends came to 4 bases. CDR3 size: 11 residues. CDR1 and CDR2 (germline): LNHDA, SQIVND (reference sequence).

This chain links TRBV18 with TRBJ1-2; TRBD1 agrees at 11 bases. Germline V CDR1 and CDR2: KGHSH, LQKENI. V lost 3 bases and J lost 3; bases outside the gene matches: 6. This CDR3 region has 16 residues. For the CDR3, the DNA is TGTGCCAGCTCACCCATCCGGGGACAGGGGGACTATGGCTACACCTTC. Residues: CASSPIRGQGDYGYTF.

The genes are TRBV7-2 and TRBJ1-5; D is possibly TRBD1 (6 bases). Trimming took off 0 bases at V and 5 bases at J, with 8 bases between the two ends. Germline V gives CDR1 SGHTA, CDR2 FQGNSA. The CDR3 length is 14 residues. The CDR3 region is CASSLAAGDQPQHF. The CDR3 DNA sequence: TGTGCCAGCAGCTTAGCGGCAGGGGATCAGCCCCAGCATTTT.

The rearrangement uses TRBV19 and TRBJ2-1, with TRBD2 matching over 8 bases. The CDR3 runs to 17 residues. Trimming removed 5 bases from V and 9 bases from J; junction bases left unmatched: 18. Germline CDR1 and CDR2: LNHDA and SQIVND (reference sequence). The CDR3 bases are TGTGCCAGTAGTGTAGCCCCCCGGGGGGGGCCTTTCAGTGAGCAGTTCTTC. Its protein is CASSVAPRGGPFSEQFF.

V usage is TRBV27 and J usage is TRBJ1-5; TRBD1 matches 8 bases. The ends lost 5 bases at V and 7 bases at J; junction bases unmatched: 7. Germline lookup yields CDR1 MNHEY and CDR2 SMNVEV (reference sequence). This CDR3 has 14 amino acids. CDR3 nucleotides: TGTGCCAGCAGTCTTAGAGACAGGGGACAGCCCCAGCATTTT. Translating gives CASSLRDRGQPQHF.

This clone was detected only a few times. This chain connects TRBV4-2 to TRBJ1-2, with unresolved D. The CDR3 runs to 12 residues. Germline CDR1 and CDR2: LGHNA and YNFKEQ. V was clipped by 4 bases and J by 3 bases, with 6 bases between them. The CDR3 loop reads CASSRGDYGYTF. The CDR3 DNA reads as TGTGCCAGCAGCCGCGGGGACTATGGCTACACCTTC.

The rearrangement joins TRBV2 to TRBJ1-5; no firm D call. Germline assignment: CDR1 SNHLY and CDR2 FYNNEI. Trimming stripped 5 bases from V and 8 bases from J, with 10 bases between. CDR3 length: 12 amino acids. The CDR3 loop is CASSYIEKPQHF. CDR3 DNA: TGTGCCAGCAGTTATATCGAGAAGCCCCAGCATTTT.

CDR3 nucleotide sequence: TGTGCCAGCAGCAAAGGTCAGGGTCGCACAGATACGCAGTATTTT. Protein: CASSKGQGRTDTQYF. The rearrangement links TRBV21-1 to TRBJ2-3; the table gives TRBD1 as D, unverified against the DNA. TRBV21-1 is a pseudogene segment. The CDR3 sequence is 15 residues long.